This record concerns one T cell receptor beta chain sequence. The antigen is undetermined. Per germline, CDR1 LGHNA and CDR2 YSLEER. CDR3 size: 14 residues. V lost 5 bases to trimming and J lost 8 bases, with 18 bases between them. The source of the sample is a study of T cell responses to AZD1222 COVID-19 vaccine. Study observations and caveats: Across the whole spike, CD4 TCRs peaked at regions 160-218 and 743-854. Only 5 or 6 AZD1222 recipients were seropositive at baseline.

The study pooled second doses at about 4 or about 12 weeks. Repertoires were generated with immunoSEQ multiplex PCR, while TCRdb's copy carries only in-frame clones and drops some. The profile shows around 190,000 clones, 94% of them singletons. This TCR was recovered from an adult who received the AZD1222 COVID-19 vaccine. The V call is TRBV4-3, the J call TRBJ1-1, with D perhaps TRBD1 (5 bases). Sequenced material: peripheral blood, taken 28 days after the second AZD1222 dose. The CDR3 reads CASSVRRGLEEAFF. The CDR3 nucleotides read TGCGCCAGCAGCGTAAGGAGGGGTCTGGAGGAAGCTTTCTTT.